The 3 T cell receptor beta chains presented below share a single source sample, sequenced in a study of T cell responses to AZD1222 COVID-19 vaccine. The assay was immunoSEQ multiplex PCR, and TCRdb's table has in-frame clones only and misses some. The profile shows 130,000 to 150,000 clones, roughly 90% of them singletons. The sequenced sample was peripheral blood, obtained 28 days after the second AZD1222 dose. The receptors stem from an adult who received the AZD1222 COVID-19 vaccine.

The rearrangement uses TRBV3-1 (or the pseudogene TRBV3-2) and TRBJ1-4, with 8 bases identical to TRBD1. The CDR3 runs to 13 residues. The V and J ends lost 4 bases and 7 bases, in that order; junction bases with no gene match: 2. From germline, CDR1 is LGHDT and CDR2 YNNKEL (reference sequence). The CDR3: CASSPGGFEKLFF. CDR3 nucleotides: TGTGCCAGCAGCCCAGGGGGCTTTGAAAAACTGTTTTTT.

The chain joins TRBV6-6 to TRBJ1-3; TRBD1 is a possible D gene (5 bases). The V and J ends lost 6 bases and 1 base respectively, with 13 bases between them. CDR1 and CDR2 (germline): MNHNY, SVGAGI (reference sequence). The CDR3 sequence is 15 residues long. CDR3 sequence: CASSRMTASGNTIYF. Written as DNA, the CDR3 is TGTGCCAGCAGCAGAATGACAGCTTCTGGAAACACCATATATTTT.

The rearrangement links TRBV6-2 or TRBV6-3 to TRBJ2-2; TRBD2 matches at 10 bases. This CDR3 has 16 residues. Per germline, CDR1 MNHEY and CDR2 SVGEGT. Germline trimming cut 5 bases from V and 4 bases from J; bases unmatched to any gene: 7. The chain's CDR3 is CASSPLAGVATGELFF. CDR3 bases: TGTGCCAGCAGTCCGCTAGCGGGAGTTGCCACCGGGGAGCTGTTTTTT.